This T cell receptor beta chain was observed in a study of CD8 T cells in ankylosing spondylitis. TCRdb called the 5' RACE reads again in MiXCR, with one record for every CDR3 protein. The sample comprises more than 600,000 distinct CDR3 sequences, roughly 20% of which are singletons, and around a fifth rests with the top ten. Concerning this clonotype: The antigen remains unidentified.

Whole-study findings and limits: A TCR beta motif of roughly 8 highly homologous variants seemed to mark ankylosing spondylitis blood.

There are 15 residues in the CDR3. Germline-derived CDR1 and CDR2 are SQVTM and ANQGSEA. V was pared by 1 base and J by 3 bases, with 5 bases of the junction left unmatched. The receptor was isolated from a male donor with ankylosing spondylitis. Sequencing input: blood, either unsorted or a sorted T cell fraction (not recorded which). The V call is TRBV29-1, the J call TRBJ2-1; the match to TRBD2 covers 8 bases. As DNA, the CDR3 is TGCAGCGTTGAAGGAGATAGCGGGGTCTACAATGAGCAGTTCTTC. This sequence encodes CSVEGDSGVYNEQFF.